Listed below are T cell receptor beta chains from one sample, sequenced in a study of blood T cell repertoires in COVID-19. Clones were sequenced by immunoSEQ multiplex PCR, and TCRdb holds only the in-frame ones, with some missing. In the table there are about 170,000 clones, approximately 80% of which are singletons. The sample was peripheral blood. These receptors came from a woman in her forties with COVID-19, enrolled during active disease. Each CDR3 is given with its conserved first and last residue. A D gene is named only where the DNA matches it firmly. Where a row states a size, it is once, few, many or the class of an expanded clone; other rows omit it.

d_call j_call clone_size v_call cdr3_aa cdr3_nt
. TRBJ2-3 . TRBV9 CASSVATLRTDTQYF TGTGCCAGCAGCGTAGCTACTCTACGCACAGATACGCAGTATTTT
. TRBJ1-6 . TRBV28 CASSLVKGGSPLHF TGTGCCAGCAGTTTAGTAAAAGGAGGTTCACCCCTCCACTTT
TRBD1 TRBJ2-2 . TRBV11-3 CASSRHGQATGELFF TGTGCCAGCAGCCGCCATGGACAGGCCACCGGGGAGCTGTTTTTT
. TRBJ1-2 . TRBV6-1 CASSEGGTNYGYTF TGTGCCAGCAGTGAAGGCGGCACAAACTATGGCTACACCTTC
. TRBJ1-1 . TRBV18 CASSLRTERTTEAFF TGTGCCAGCTCACTCAGGACAGAAAGGACAACTGAAGCTTTCTTT
. TRBJ1-2 . TRBV7-9 CASSRGGNYGYTF TGTGCCAGCAGCCGAGGGGGTAACTATGGCTACACCTTC
. TRBJ2-6 . TRBV5-1 CASIRGRGGSGANVLTF TGCGCCAGCATCCGGGGCAGGGGTGGCTCTGGGGCCAACGTCCTGACTTTC
TRBD2 TRBJ2-3 . TRBV2 CASSEGSGVRTDTQYF TGTGCCAGCAGTGAAGGGAGCGGGGTTCGCACAGATACGCAGTATTTT
. TRBJ1-4 . TRBV3-1/TRBV3-2 CASSQYGTVGEKLFF TGTGCCAGCAGCCAATACGGCACAGTAGGTGAAAAACTGTTTTTT
TRBD1 TRBJ2-6 . TRBV19 CASTPRDRAGANVLTF TGTGCCAGTACCCCTAGGGACAGGGCCGGGGCCAACGTCCTGACTTTC
TRBD2 TRBJ2-4 . TRBV5-4 CASSLGGLAGGKNIQYF TGTGCCAGCAGCTTGGGAGGCTTGGCGGGGGGGAAAAACATTCAGTACTTC
TRBD2 TRBJ2-2 once TRBV29-1 CSSRTSGNTGELFF TGCAGCTCGCGGACTAGCGGAAACACCGGGGAGCTGTTTTTT
. TRBJ2-7 . TRBV7-2 CASSLGLATYEQYF TGTGCCAGCAGCTTGGGTCTAGCGACGTACGAGCAGTACTTC
. TRBJ1-1 . TRBV27 CASSFGEHTEAFF TGTGCCAGCAGTTTTGGAGAGCACACTGAAGCTTTCTTT
. TRBJ2-1 . TRBV3-1/TRBV3-2 CASSLLRTATYNEQFF TGTGCCAGCAGCCTCTTAAGGACAGCAACCTACAATGAGCAGTTCTTC
TRBD1 TRBJ1-5 . TRBV5-8 CASSLMGQVYQPQHF TGTGCCAGCAGCTTGATGGGACAGGTCTATCAGCCCCAGCATTTT
. TRBJ2-5 . TRBV18 CASSPGETQYF TGTGCCAGCTCACCCGGGGAGACCCAGTACTTC
. TRBJ2-3 . TRBV7-9 CASSLRVRGDTQYF TGTGCCAGCAGCTTAAGAGTAAGAGGAGATACGCAGTATTTT
TRBD1 TRBJ2-5 . TRBV3-1/TRBV3-2 CASSQRTGGGETQYF TGTGCCAGCAGCCAAAGAACAGGGGGCGGCGAGACCCAGTACTTC
. TRBJ2-7 . TRBV4-1 CASSEASEQYF TGCGCCAGCAGCGAAGCGAGCGAGCAGTACTTC